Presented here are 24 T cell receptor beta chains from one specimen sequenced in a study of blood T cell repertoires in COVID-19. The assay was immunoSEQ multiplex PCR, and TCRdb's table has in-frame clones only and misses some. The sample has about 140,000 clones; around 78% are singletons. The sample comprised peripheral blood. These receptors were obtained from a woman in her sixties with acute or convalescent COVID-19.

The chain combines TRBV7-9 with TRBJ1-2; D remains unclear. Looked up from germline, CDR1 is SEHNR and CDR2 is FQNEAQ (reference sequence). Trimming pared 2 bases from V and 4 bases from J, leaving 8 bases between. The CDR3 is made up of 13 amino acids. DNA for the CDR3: TGTGCCAGCAGCTTACTGGCCAGCTATGGCTACACCTTC. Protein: CASSLLASYGYTF.

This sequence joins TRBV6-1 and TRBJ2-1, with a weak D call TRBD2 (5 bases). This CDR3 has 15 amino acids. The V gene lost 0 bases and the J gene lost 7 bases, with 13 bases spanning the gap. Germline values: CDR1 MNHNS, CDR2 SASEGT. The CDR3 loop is CASSEARRSGNEQFF. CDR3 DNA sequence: TGTGCCAGCAGTGAAGCTAGACGGAGCGGTAATGAGCAGTTCTTC.

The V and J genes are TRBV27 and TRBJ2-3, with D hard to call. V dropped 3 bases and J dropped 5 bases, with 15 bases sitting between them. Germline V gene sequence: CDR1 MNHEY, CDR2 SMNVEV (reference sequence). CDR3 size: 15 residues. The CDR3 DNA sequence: TGTGCCAGCAGTTTTCAGGCCGTTGATAGAGATACGCAGTATTTT. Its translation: CASSFQAVDRDTQYF.

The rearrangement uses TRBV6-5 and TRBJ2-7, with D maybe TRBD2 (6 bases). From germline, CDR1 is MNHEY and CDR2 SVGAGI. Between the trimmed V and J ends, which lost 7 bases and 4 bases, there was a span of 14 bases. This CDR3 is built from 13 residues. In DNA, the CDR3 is TGTGCCAGCATCCTCGGGAGTACGTACGAGCAGTACTTC. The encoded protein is CASILGSTYEQYF.

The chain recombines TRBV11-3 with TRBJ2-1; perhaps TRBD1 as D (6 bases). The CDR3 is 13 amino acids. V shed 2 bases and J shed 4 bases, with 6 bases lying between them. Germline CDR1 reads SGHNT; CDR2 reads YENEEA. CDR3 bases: TGTGCCAGCAGCTTACAGGGGTACAATGAGCAGTTCTTC. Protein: CASSLQGYNEQFF.

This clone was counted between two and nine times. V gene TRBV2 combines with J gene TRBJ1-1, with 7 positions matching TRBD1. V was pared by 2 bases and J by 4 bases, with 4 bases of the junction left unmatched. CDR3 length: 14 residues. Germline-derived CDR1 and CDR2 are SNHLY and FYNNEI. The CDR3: CASSELTGSTEAFF. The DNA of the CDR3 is TGTGCCAGCAGTGAATTGACAGGGAGCACTGAAGCTTTCTTT. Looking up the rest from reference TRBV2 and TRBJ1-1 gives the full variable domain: EPEVTQTPSHQVTQMGQEVILRCVPISNHLYFYWYRQILGQKVEFLVSFYNNEISEKSEIFDDQFSVERPDGSNFTLKIRSTKLEDSAMYFCASSELTGSTEAFFGQGTRLTVV.

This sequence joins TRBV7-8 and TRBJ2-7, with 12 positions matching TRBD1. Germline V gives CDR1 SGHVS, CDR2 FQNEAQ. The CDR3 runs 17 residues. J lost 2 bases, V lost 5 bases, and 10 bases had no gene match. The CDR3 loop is CASSAGPGQGAPYEQYF. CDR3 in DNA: TGTGCCAGCAGCGCCGGACCGGGACAGGGGGCTCCCTACGAGCAGTACTTC.

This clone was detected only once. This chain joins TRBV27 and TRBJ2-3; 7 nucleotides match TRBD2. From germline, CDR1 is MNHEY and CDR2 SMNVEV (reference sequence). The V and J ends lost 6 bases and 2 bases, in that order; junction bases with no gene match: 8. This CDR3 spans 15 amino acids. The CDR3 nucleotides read TGTGCCAGCAGACGGGAGGCCACTAACACAGATACGCAGTATTTT. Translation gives CASRREATNTDTQYF.

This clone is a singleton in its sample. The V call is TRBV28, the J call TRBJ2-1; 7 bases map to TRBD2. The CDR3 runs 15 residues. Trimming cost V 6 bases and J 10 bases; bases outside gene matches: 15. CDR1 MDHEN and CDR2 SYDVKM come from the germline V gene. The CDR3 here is CASSRGLLREGEQFF. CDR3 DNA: TGTGCCAGCAGCCGGGGACTACTCAGGGAAGGGGAGCAGTTCTTC.

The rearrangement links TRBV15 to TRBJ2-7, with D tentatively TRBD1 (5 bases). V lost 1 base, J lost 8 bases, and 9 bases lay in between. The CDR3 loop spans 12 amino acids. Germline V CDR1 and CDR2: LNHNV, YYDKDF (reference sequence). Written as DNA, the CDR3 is TGTGCCACCAGCAGAGTAGGGGCACAGCAGTACTTC. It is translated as CATSRVGAQQYF.

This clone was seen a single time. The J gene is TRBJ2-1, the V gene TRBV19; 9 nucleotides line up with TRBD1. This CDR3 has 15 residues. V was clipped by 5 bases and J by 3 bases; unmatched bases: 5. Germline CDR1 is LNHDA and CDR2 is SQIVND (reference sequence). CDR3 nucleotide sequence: TGTGCCAGTAGTGCGGACAGGGGCGACTACAATGAGCAGTTCTTC. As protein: CASSADRGDYNEQFF.

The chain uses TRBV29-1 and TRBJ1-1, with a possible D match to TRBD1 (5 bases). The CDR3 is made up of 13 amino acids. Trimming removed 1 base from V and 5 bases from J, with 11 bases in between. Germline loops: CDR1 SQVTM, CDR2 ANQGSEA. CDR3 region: CSVEAGWRTEAFF. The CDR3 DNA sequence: TGCAGCGTTGAAGCAGGGTGGCGGACTGAAGCTTTCTTT.

The CDR3 DNA sequence: TGTGCCAGCAGCGACCGGACTAGAGGGGCCGGGGAGCTGTTTTTT. Encoded protein: CASSDRTRGAGELFF. V gene TRBV7-2 combines with J gene TRBJ2-2, with 7 bases matching TRBD2. The CDR3 spans 15 residues. The junction had 9 bases not matched to a gene; V was cut back by 5 bases and J by 6 bases. Per the germline V gene, CDR1 is SGHTA and CDR2 is FQGNSA.

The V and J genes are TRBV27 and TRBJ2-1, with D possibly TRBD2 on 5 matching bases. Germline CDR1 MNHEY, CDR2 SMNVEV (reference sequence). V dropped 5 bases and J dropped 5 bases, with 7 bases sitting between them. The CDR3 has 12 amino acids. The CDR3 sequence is CASSRTDNEQFF. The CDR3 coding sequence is TGTGCCAGCAGTAGGACTGACAATGAGCAGTTCTTC.

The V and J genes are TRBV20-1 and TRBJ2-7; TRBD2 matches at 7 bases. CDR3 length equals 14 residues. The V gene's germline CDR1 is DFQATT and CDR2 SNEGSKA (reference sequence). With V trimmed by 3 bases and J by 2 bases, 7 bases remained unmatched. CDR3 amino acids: CSASRLAGAYEQYF. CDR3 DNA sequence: TGCAGTGCTAGTAGGTTAGCGGGTGCCTACGAGCAGTACTTC.

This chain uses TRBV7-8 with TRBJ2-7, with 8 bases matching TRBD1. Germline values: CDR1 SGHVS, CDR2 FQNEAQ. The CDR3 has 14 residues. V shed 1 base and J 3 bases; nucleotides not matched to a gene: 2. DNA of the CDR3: TGTGCCAGCAGCTTAGGGGACAGGCTCTACGAGCAGTACTTC. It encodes CASSLGDRLYEQYF.

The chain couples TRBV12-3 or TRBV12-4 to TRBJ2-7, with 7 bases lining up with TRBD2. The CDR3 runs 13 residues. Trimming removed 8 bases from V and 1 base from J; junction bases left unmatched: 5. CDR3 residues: CASRPSGSYEQYF. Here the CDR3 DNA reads TGTGCCAGCCGCCCTAGCGGATCCTACGAGCAGTACTTC.

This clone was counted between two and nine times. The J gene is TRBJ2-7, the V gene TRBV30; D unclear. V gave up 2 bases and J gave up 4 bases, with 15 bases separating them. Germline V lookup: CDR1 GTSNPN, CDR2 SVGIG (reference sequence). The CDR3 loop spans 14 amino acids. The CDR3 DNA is TGTGCCTGGAGTATGGGCTACGTGGTATACGAGCAGTACTTC. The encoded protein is CAWSMGYVVYEQYF.

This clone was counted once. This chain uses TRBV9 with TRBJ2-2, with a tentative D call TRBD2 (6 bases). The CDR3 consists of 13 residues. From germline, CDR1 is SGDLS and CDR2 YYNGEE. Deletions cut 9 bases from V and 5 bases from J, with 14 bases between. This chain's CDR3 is CATSTSFTGELFF. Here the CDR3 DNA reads TGTGCCACCTCGACTAGTTTTACCGGGGAGCTGTTTTTT. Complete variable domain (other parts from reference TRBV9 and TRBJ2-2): DSGVTQTPKHLITATGQRVTLRCSPRSGDLSVYWYQQSLDQGLQFLIQYYNGEERAKGNILERFSAQQFPDLHSELNLSSLELGDSALYFCATSTSFTGELFFGEGSRLTVL.

The CDR3: CASSLTLAESTDTQYF. The CDR3 coding sequence is TGCGCCAGCAGCCTAACTCTAGCGGAGAGCACAGATACGCAGTATTTT. The chain uses TRBV5-1 and TRBJ2-3, with 7 nucleotides matching TRBD2. The J segment lost 0 bases and the V segment lost 4 bases, leaving 8 bases of the junction unmatched. The CDR3 loop spans 16 amino acids. Germline CDR1 is SGHRS and CDR2 is YFSETQ.

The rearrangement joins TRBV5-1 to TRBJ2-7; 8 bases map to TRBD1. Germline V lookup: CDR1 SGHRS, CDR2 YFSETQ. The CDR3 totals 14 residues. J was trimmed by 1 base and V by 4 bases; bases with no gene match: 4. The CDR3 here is CASSPRGRSYEQYF. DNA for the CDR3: TGCGCCAGCAGCCCCAGGGGGCGATCCTACGAGCAGTACTTC.

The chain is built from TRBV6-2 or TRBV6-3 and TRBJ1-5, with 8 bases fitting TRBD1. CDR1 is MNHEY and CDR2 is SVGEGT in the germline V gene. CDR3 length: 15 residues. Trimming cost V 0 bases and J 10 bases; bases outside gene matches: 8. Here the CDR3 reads CASSYSRQGTPPQHF. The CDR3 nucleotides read TGTGCCAGCAGTTACTCGAGACAGGGGACACCCCCCCAGCATTTT.

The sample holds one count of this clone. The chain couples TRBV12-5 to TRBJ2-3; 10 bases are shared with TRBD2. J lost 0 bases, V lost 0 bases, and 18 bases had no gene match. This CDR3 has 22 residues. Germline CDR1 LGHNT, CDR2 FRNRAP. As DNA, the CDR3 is TGTGCTAGTGGTTTGGTCCGAGCGGGAGGGCCATCCTTTCCCCCTAGCACAGATACGCAGTATTTT. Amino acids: CASGLVRAGGPSFPPSTDTQYF.

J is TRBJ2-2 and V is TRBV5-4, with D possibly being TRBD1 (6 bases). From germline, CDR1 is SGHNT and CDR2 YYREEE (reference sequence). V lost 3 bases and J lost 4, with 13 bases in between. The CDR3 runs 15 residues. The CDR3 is CASSSSKQGTGELFF. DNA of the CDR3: TGTGCCAGCAGCTCATCCAAACAGGGCACCGGGGAGCTGTTTTTT. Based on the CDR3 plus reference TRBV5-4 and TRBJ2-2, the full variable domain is ETGVTQSPTHLIKTRGQQVTLRCSSQSGHNTVSWYQQALGQGPQFIFQYYREEENGRGNFPPRFSGLQFPNYSSELNVNALELDDSALYLCASSSSKQGTGELFFGEGSRLTVL.